Shown below are 26 T cell receptor beta chains from a single sample sequenced in a study of technical replicates of blood from a handful of donors (dated by TCRdb to 2016 to 2017). The library was made by the immunoSEQ multiplex PCR assay. TCRdb holds this immuneACCESS table with in-frame rearrangements only. Some clones are missing; in checked studies, unresolved V genes explain under half, and the rest has no known cause. The sample table contains 95,000 to 100,000 clones; only one count was recorded for under 97% of them. Roughly 0.23% of the sample lies in the top ten. What was sequenced was T cells isolated from PBMCs. The receptors here all came from a human donor in good health.

The V call is TRBV7-2, the J call TRBJ1-5; D unresolved. Germline-derived CDR1 and CDR2 are SGHTA and FQGNSA. With 5 bases removed from V and 4 bases from J, the gap between germline ends came to 6 bases. CDR3 size: 12 residues. CDR3 nucleotides: TGTGCCAGCAGCCCATTGAATCAGCCCCAGCATTTT. Amino acid sequence: CASSPLNQPQHF.

The rearrangement joins TRBV9 to TRBJ2-5, with D unresolved. With 4 bases removed from V and 2 bases from J, the gap between germline ends came to 9 bases. The germline V gene has CDR1 SGDLS and CDR2 YYNGEE. CDR3 length equals 13 residues. DNA of the CDR3: TGTGCCAGCAGCTCGAGACATCAAGAGACCCAGTACTTC. This translates into CASSSRHQETQYF.

Worth noting for this clone: At one of its ends the junction is not consistent with the germline gene, which may arise from a read error. V usage is TRBV6-1 and J usage is TRBJ2-7; TRBD1 matches at 9 bases. Germline V gives CDR1 MNHNS, CDR2 SASEGT. The CDR3 sequence is 14 residues long. The CDR3 DNA sequence: TGTGCCATCAGTGAGGGGACAGGGTTCTACGAGCAGTACTTC. Amino acid sequence: CAISEGTGFYEQYF.

V and J are TRBV28 and TRBJ1-4, with D unresolved. This CDR3 region has 12 residues. Germline V gene sequence: CDR1 MDHEN, CDR2 SYDVKM. Between the trimmed V and J ends, which lost 6 bases and 13 bases, there was a span of 15 bases. CDR3 sequence: CASSLDRRGLFF. The CDR3 DNA is TGTGCCAGCAGCCTCGACCGTCGGGGACTGTTTTTT.

This chain connects TRBV11-2 to TRBJ2-1; weak D call: TRBD2 (6 bases). V was cut by 3 bases and J by 0 bases, with 18 bases left in between. The CDR3 totals 18 residues. From germline, CDR1 is SGHAT and CDR2 FQNNGV. Written as DNA, the CDR3 is TGTGCCAGCAGCTTGGGGAGGAAAACTACGAGCTCCTACAATGAGCAGTTCTTC. The encoded protein is CASSLGRKTTSSYNEQFF.

The chain recombines TRBV4-1 with TRBJ2-5; maybe TRBD2 (6 bases). This CDR3 is built from 17 residues. CDR1 and CDR2 from the germline V gene are MGHRA and YSYEKL. V lost 0 bases and J 4 bases, leaving 18 bases between the germline ends. CDR3 nucleotides: TGCGCCAGCAGCCAAGAGAGGTCCTTAGCGGACCTAGAGACCCAGTACTTC. As protein: CASSQERSLADLETQYF.

The rearrangement uses TRBV4-1 and TRBJ2-7; 7 bases line up with TRBD1. Germline V gives CDR1 MGHRA, CDR2 YSYEKL. V gave up 0 bases and J gave up 3 bases; unmatched junction bases: 5. The CDR3 is 15 amino acids. The CDR3 here is CASSQEETGYYEQYF. The CDR3 DNA reads TGCGCCAGCAGCCAAGAAGAGACAGGGTACTACGAGCAGTACTTC.

The V call is TRBV30, the J call TRBJ1-6; maybe TRBD1 (5 bases). CDR3 length: 16 amino acids. CDR1 and CDR2 from the germline V gene are GTSNPN and SVGIG (reference sequence). V lost 2 bases and J lost 7, with 18 bases in between. The CDR3, as DNA: TGTGCCTGGAGTTTCCCTAGACCCCGGGGGAATTCACCCCTCCACTTT. Translating it yields CAWSFPRPRGNSPLHF.

The chain joins TRBV5-1 to TRBJ2-7, with D possibly being TRBD2 (6 bases). Trimming took 4 bases from V and 3 from J, leaving 14 bases between them. CDR1 is SGHRS and CDR2 is YFSETQ in the germline V gene. This CDR3 has 14 amino acids. CDR3 loop: CASSQPGGDYEQYF. The CDR3 DNA reads TGCGCCAGCAGCCAGCCTGGCGGGGACTACGAGCAGTACTTC. The full variable domain, in which reference TRBV5-1 and TRBJ2-7 provide the parts outside the CDR3, is KAGVTQTPRYLIKTRGQQVTLSCSPISGHRSVSWYQQTPGQGLQFLFEYFSETQRNKGNFPGRFSGRQFSNSRSEMNVSTLELGDSALYLCASSQPGGDYEQYFGPGTRLTVT.

The V gene is TRBV28, the J gene TRBJ2-7; D is possibly TRBD2 (5 bases). The CDR3 sequence is 15 residues long. Germline V lookup: CDR1 MDHEN, CDR2 SYDVKM. Between the trimmed V and J ends, which lost 4 bases and 7 bases, there was a span of 20 bases. CDR3 sequence: CASSSALLPGKEQYF. CDR3 nucleotides: TGTGCCAGCAGTTCGGCCCTTCTGCCGGGAAAAGAGCAGTACTTC.

This chain joins TRBV19 and TRBJ2-7, with D possibly TRBD1 on 6 matching bases. V gave up 5 bases and J gave up 2 bases, with 10 bases separating them. The CDR3 loop spans 13 amino acids. CDR1 and CDR2 (germline): LNHDA, SQIVND (reference sequence). The CDR3 region is CASSQGFAYEQYF. The CDR3 DNA reads TGTGCCAGTAGTCAGGGGTTTGCCTACGAGCAGTACTTC.

This sequence joins TRBV18 and TRBJ2-3; a possible D gene is TRBD2 (6 bases). There are 17 residues in the CDR3. Trimming removed 2 bases from V and 4 bases from J, with 19 bases in between. Germline CDR1 and CDR2: KGHSH and LQKENI. CDR3 bases: TGTGCCAGCTCACCATCTAGCGTCTCCTCACGGTCAGATACGCAGTATTTT. Protein product: CASSPSSVSSRSDTQYF.

A single count supports this clone. The chain joins TRBV7-3 to TRBJ2-5, with D perhaps matching TRBD2 (6 bases). From germline, CDR1 is SGHTA and CDR2 FQGTGA. This CDR3 region has 13 residues. Trimming took off 5 bases at V and 7 bases at J, with 14 bases between the two ends. The CDR3 coding sequence is TGTGCCAGCAGCCCCACCGAGGGAGGGACCCAGTACTTC. It specifies CASSPTEGGTQYF. Based on the CDR3 plus reference TRBV7-3 and TRBJ2-5, the full variable domain is GAGVSQTPSNKVTEKGKYVELRCDPISGHTALYWYRQSLGQGPEFLIYFQGTGAADDSGLPNDRFFAVRPEGSVSTLKIQRTERGDSAVYLCASSPTEGGTQYFGPGTRLLVL.

CDR3 coding DNA: TGTGCCAGCAGTTGGCTAGGGGGGGCAGATACGCAGTATTTT. This sequence encodes CASSWLGGADTQYF. The chain is built from TRBV27 and TRBJ2-3; possibly TRBD2 for D (7 bases). The germline gives CDR1 MNHEY, CDR2 SMNVEV (reference sequence). CDR3 size: 14 residues. V lost 4 bases and J lost 4, with 12 bases in between.

V is TRBV28 and J is TRBJ2-7; 8 bases fit TRBD2. After removal of 5 bases from V and 2 bases from J, the junction contained 8 bases not matched to a gene. CDR3 length: 15 amino acids. Per the germline V gene, CDR1 is MDHEN and CDR2 is SYDVKM. CDR3 coding DNA: TGTGCCAGCAGTCCCCAGCGGGAGTGGCCCTACGAGCAGTACTTC. Its translation: CASSPQREWPYEQYF.

This chain links TRBV27 with TRBJ1-1; 7 bases are a match to TRBD1. Germline V CDR1 and CDR2: MNHEY, SMNVEV (reference sequence). With V trimmed by 5 bases and J by 6 bases, 9 bases remained unmatched. This CDR3 contains 14 residues. The CDR3 nucleotides read TGTGCCAGCAGTGTACAGGGGATCCTCTCTGAAGCTTTCTTT. This translates into CASSVQGILSEAFF.

The chain uses TRBV6-1 and TRBJ1-1; unclear D gene. CDR3 length equals 14 residues. The V end lost 6 bases, the J end lost 6 bases, and 17 bases lay between the germline ends. Germline values: CDR1 MNHNS, CDR2 SASEGT. Here the CDR3 DNA reads TGTGCCAGCAGCACCGGAGGTGTGATTGCTGAAGCTTTCTTT. It codes for CASSTGGVIAEAFF.

The chain combines TRBV6-6 with TRBJ2-5, with D uncertain. The J call may be in error: the DNA end matches TRBJ2-7 better. The V gene's germline CDR1 is MNHNY and CDR2 SVGAGI (reference sequence). The CDR3 sequence is 13 residues long. Here the CDR3 reads CASSYSFAYEQYF. The CDR3 coding sequence is TGTGCCAGCAGTTACTCATTTGCGTACGAGCAGTACTTC.

V gene TRBV11-2 combines with J gene TRBJ2-1; TRBD2 agrees at 7 bases. The CDR3 extends over 14 amino acids. V shed 8 bases and J 7 bases; nucleotides not matched to a gene: 11. Germline-derived CDR1 and CDR2 are SGHAT and FQNNGV. The CDR3 DNA reads as TGTGCCAGCGGACCCCGACTAGCTGCTAATGAGCAGTTCTTC. It specifies CASGPRLAANEQFF.

V usage is TRBV9 and J usage is TRBJ1-4; the D gene is possibly TRBD1 (5 bases). Per the germline V gene, CDR1 is SGDLS and CDR2 is YYNGEE. This CDR3 contains 15 residues. V was cut by 2 bases and J by 4 bases, with 12 bases left in between. CDR3 bases: TGTGCCAGCAGCGTTGAGGCAGGGCATAATGAAAAACTGTTTTTT. It specifies CASSVEAGHNEKLFF.

The chain couples TRBV6-1 to TRBJ2-7, with 11 bases matching TRBD1. The CDR3 has 14 amino acids. With 6 bases clipped from V and 6 bases from J, the junction kept 7 bases outside the gene matches. Germline V lookup: CDR1 MNHNS, CDR2 SASEGT. The CDR3 region has the DNA TGTGCCAGCAGGGAGGGACAGGGGGTAGCCGAGCAGTACTTC. This gives the protein CASREGQGVAEQYF.

The chain couples TRBV13 to TRBJ2-2, with D unclear. V lost 3 bases and J lost 2, with 7 bases in between. CDR3 length: 14 residues. Germline lookup yields CDR1 PRHDT and CDR2 FYEKMQ (reference sequence). CDR3 nucleotides: TGTGCCAGCAGCTTCGGTGATAACACCGGGGAGCTGTTTTTT. Residues: CASSFGDNTGELFF.

This clone appeared once. J is TRBJ2-2 and V is TRBV5-1; D may be TRBD2 (5 bases). Trimming pared 3 bases from V and 1 base from J, leaving 7 bases between. The CDR3 is 14 residues long. Germline V gene data show CDR1 as SGHRS and CDR2 as YFSETQ. CDR3 amino acids: CASSWSGNTGELFF. CDR3 nucleotide sequence: TGCGCCAGCAGCTGGAGCGGGAACACCGGGGAGCTGTTTTTT.

The chain is built from TRBV6-5 and TRBJ1-4; no clear D gene. This CDR3 is built from 11 residues. Germline CDR1 MNHEY, CDR2 SVGAGI. Trimming took off 10 bases at V and 7 bases at J, with 10 bases between the two ends. CDR3 in amino acids: CATGYSEKLFF. The CDR3 nucleotides read TGTGCCACCGGGTATTCTGAAAAACTGTTTTTT.

A single count supports this clone. The rearrangement uses TRBV28 and TRBJ1-2; 11 bases fit TRBD1. This CDR3 region has 15 residues. Germline lookup yields CDR1 MDHEN and CDR2 SYDVKM. V dropped 5 bases and J dropped 3; count of bases not matched to a gene: 5. Here the CDR3 DNA reads TGTGCCAGCAGTACGGACAGGGGGCTGGACTATGGCTACACCTTC. This translates into CASSTDRGLDYGYTF.

The DNA for the CDR3 is TGTGCCAGCACCACTTCGGGCAGGCGGGGGGATGGCTACACCTTC. Translating it yields CASTTSGRRGDGYTF. This chain uses TRBV28 with TRBJ1-2; D perhaps matches TRBD1 (5 bases). Germline V gene lookup returns CDR1 MDHEN and CDR2 SYDVKM. The CDR3 totals 15 residues. The V end was cut by 7 bases, the J end by 6 bases, with 21 bases between.